Here is one T cell receptor (beta chain) with its context. Its antigen is not identified. The data were obtained in a study of shared clonotypes between healthy human individuals. Study information: The plates for each donor numbered three CD4 naive, three CD4 memory, two CD8 naive and one CD8 memory.

Per the germline V gene, CDR1 is SGHRS and CDR2 is YFSETQ. The CDR3 extends over 15 amino acids. V was cut by 0 bases and J by 0 bases, with 9 bases left in between. Produced via immunoSEQ multiplex PCR; TCRdb's table is partial and in-frame only. The repertoire consists of roughly 1 million clones, with approximately 68% occurring once and the leading ten covering over 1.3%. Overall study results and limits: Lower generation probabilities were found for non-shared clonotypes than for those shared by all four donors. Generally, naive subsets came out with larger estimated richness than memory subsets.

The origin of this receptor is a man aged 18 to 29 in good health. Sequencing was carried out using memory CD4+ T cells sorted from blood. Subset indicated: CD45RA-negative fraction. The chain carries TRBV5-1 and TRBJ1-1; a possible D gene is TRBD1 (5 bases). The CDR3 protein is CASSLGGAMNTEAFF. CDR3 nucleotide sequence: TGCGCCAGCAGCTTGGGGGGCGCGATGAACACTGAAGCTTTCTTT.